This T cell receptor beta chain was captured in a study of cytomegalovirus exposure and HLA in healthy donors. General study results and limits: Excluded were some V segments that proved indistinguishable, including TRBV6-2 and TRBV6-3. Earlier findings revealed that most TCR beta V segments proved productive either about 87% or about 30% of the time. Later, an analysis showed that TCR beta chains associated with HLA were more clonally expanded than others that were equally common.

CDR3 size: 15 residues. Germline V gives CDR1 SGHTA, CDR2 FQGTGA. This clone was recorded once. Antigen: not known. The junction departs from germline at one end; a sequencing error may be responsible. PCR primers comprised 60 Vbeta and 13 Jbeta primers. Measured with immunoSEQ multiplex PCR; TCRdb has only the in-frame clones, and not every one. Found here are around 210,000 clones, roughly 84% of them singletons; the top ten hold roughly 0.24%. Sequenced: PBMCs. The gene calls are TRBV7-3 and TRBJ1-6, with D possibly matching TRBD1 (6 bases). This sequence originates from a girl aged 2 to 10 in good health and CMV-seronegative. CDR3 protein: CASSLKGGGTKPRAF. The CDR3 DNA reads as TGTGCCAGCAGCTTAAAGGGGGGGGGCACTAAACCTCGGGCCTTT. The full variable domain, with the rest looked up from reference TRBV7-3 and TRBJ1-6, is GAGVSQTPSNKVTEKGKYVELRCDPISGHTALYWYRQSLGQGPEFLIYFQGTGAADDSGLPNDRFFAVRPEGSVSTLKIQRTERGDSAVYLCASSLKGGGTKPRAFGNGTRLTVT.